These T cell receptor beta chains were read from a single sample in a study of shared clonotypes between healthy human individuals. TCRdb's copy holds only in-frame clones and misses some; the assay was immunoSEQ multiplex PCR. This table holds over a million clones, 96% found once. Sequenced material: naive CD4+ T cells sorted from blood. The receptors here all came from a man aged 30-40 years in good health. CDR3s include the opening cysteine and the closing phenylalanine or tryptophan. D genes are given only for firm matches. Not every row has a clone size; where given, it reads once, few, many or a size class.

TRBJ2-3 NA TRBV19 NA TGTGCCAGTACACGACCTGGCCCATCTAGCGTCGGCACAGATACGCAGTATTTT CASTRPGPSSVGTDTQYF
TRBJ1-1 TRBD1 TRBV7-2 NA TGTGCCAGCAGCCCGACAGGGACTCTCACTGAAGCTTTCTTT CASSPTGTLTEAFF
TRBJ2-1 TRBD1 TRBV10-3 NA TGTGCCATCAGTGCGCAGGGGGCTAACAATGAGCAGTTCTTC CAISAQGANNEQFF
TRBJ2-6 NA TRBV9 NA TGTGCCAGCAGCGCCGCTCCAGAGTTTGGATCTGGGGCCAACGTCCTGACTTTC CASSAAPEFGSGANVLTF
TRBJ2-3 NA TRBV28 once TGTGCCAGCCAAAGCGGGAGCACAGATACGCAGTATTTT CASQSGSTDTQYF
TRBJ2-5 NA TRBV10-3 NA TGTGCCATCACCGAGCCCCGGCACTCAGGGCGAGAGACCCAGTACTTC CAITEPRHSGRETQYF
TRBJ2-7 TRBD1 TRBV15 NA TGTGCCACCAGCAGAGATCTAGGCCCCGGGACAGGGGGCCCCTACGAGCAGTACTTC CATSRDLGPGTGGPYEQYF
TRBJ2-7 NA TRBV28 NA TGTGCCAGCAGTTTCTATGGCAGCTCCTACGAGCAGTACTTC CASSFYGSSYEQYF
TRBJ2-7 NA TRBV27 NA TGTGCCAGCAGTCCGACCCAGGGACCTCTACTCTACGAGCAGTACTTC CASSPTQGPLLYEQYF
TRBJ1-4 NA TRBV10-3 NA TGTGCCATCCGGGTGGGGTTCAATGAAAAACTGTTTTTT CAIRVGFNEKLFF
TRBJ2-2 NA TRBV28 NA TGTGCCAGCAGTTTCAGGACCGGGGAGCTGTTTTTT CASSFRTGELFF
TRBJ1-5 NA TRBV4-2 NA TGTGCCAGCAGCCAAGATCTAGGATCGGTTCAGCCCCAGCATTTT CASSQDLGSVQPQHF
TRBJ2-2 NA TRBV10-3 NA TGTGCCATCAGCGCCGGGACAACTGCCGGTTGGGAGACCGGGGAGCTGTTTTTT CAISAGTTAGWETGELFF
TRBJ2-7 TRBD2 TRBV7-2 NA TGTGCCAGCAGCCTAATAGGACTAGCGGGATTTTACGAGCAGTACTTC CASSLIGLAGFYEQYF
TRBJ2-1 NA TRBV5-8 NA TGTGCCAGCCCCCATCAGGGGCAGTTCTTC CASPHQGQFF
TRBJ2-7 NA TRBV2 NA TGTGCCAGCACCAGCGCCGGGACCCCTAACTACGAGCAGTACTTC CASTSAGTPNYEQYF
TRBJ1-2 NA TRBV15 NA TGTGCCACCAGCAGAGATGTAGGGACCTATGGCTACACCTTC CATSRDVGTYGYTF
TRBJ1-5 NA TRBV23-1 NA TGCGCCAGCAGTCCCCGGAGGGTGCACACTCAGCCCCAGCATTTT CASSPRRVHTQPQHF
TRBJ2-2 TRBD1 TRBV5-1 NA TGCGCCAGCAGCGCGGACAGGGGAGACACCGGGGAGCTGTTTTTT CASSADRGDTGELFF
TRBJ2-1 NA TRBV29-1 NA TGCAGCGTTGAAGGGGGGCGGGAACAGTACAATGAGCAGTTCTTC CSVEGGREQYNEQFF
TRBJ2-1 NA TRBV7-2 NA TGTGCCAGCAAACTAGGTGGGCCGAACTACAATGAGCAGTTCTTC CASKLGGPNYNEQFF
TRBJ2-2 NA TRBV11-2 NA TGTGCCAGCAGCCACCAGGGGGAGCTGTTTTTT CASSHQGELFF
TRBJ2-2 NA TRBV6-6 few TGTGCCAGCAGTCGAGGCGGGGAAACCGGGGAGCTGTTTTTT CASSRGGETGELFF
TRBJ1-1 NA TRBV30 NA TGTGCCTGGAGCCCCTCTCGTGGTGAAGCTTTCTTT CAWSPSRGEAFF
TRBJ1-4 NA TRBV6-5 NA TGTGCCAGCAGTCTAGCAGGCGATGAAAAACTGTTTTTT CASSLAGDEKLFF
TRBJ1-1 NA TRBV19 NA TGTGCCAGCACTCTAGGACACATCAGGAAGAACACTGAAGCTTTCTTT CASTLGHIRKNTEAFF
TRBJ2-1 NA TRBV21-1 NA TGTGCCAGCAGCAAACTCCAGAATCTATACAATGAGCAGTTCTTC CASSKLQNLYNEQFF
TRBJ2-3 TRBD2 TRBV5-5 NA TGTGCCAGCAGCCACCACATTAGCGGGAGTGTCGCAGATACGCAGTATTTT CASSHHISGSVADTQYF
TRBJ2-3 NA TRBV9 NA TGTGCCAGCAGCGTAGTTGGGTGGGCTAGCACAGATACGCAGTATTTT CASSVVGWASTDTQYF
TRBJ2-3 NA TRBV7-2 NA TGTGCCAGCAGCGTGACAGATACGCAGTATTTT CASSVTDTQYF
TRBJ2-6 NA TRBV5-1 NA TGCGCCAGCAGCTTGGGCGGGCTGTCTCCCTCTGGGGCCAACGTCCTGACTTTC CASSLGGLSPSGANVLTF
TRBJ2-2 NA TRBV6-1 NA TGTGCCAGCAGTTCCCTGAGCGCGAACACCGGGGAGCTGTTTTTT CASSSLSANTGELFF
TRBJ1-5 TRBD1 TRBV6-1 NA TGTGCCAGCAGGCTGGAGGGACAGGGCGTTCCGCCCCAGCATTTT CASRLEGQGVPPQHF
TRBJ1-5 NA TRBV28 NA TGTGCCAGCAGCCCACCCGACAGCAATCAGCCCCAGCATTTT CASSPPDSNQPQHF
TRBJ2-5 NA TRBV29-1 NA TGCAGCGCTTTAGCGGCTCATCAAGAGACCCAGTACTTC CSALAAHQETQYF
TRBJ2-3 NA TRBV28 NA TGTGCCAGCAACTCCCCGGGAGTCCCCCCAGATACGCAGTATTTT CASNSPGVPPDTQYF
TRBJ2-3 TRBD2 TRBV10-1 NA TGCGCCAGCAGTGATAGGACGGGAGGGCCGGACACAGATACGCAGTATTTT CASSDRTGGPDTDTQYF
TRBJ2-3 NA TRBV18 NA TGTGCCAGCTCCCCATCGTCTAGCAATACGCAGTATTTT CASSPSSSNTQYF
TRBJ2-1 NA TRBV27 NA TGTGCCAGCAGTTCACCGACGGGGGTCCCCCTTCACAATGAGCAGTTCTTC CASSSPTGVPLHNEQFF
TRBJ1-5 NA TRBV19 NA TGTGCCAGTAGTATGGGGAGGGGTAGCAATCAGCCCCAGCATTTT CASSMGRGSNQPQHF
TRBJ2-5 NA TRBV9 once TGTGCCAGCGCCTCCAGGAGAGATGGGGAGACCCAGTACTTC CASASRRDGETQYF
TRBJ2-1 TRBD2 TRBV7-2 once TGTGCCAGCAGCTCGGGACTAGCGGGAGTCATCTACAATGAGCAGTTCTTC CASSSGLAGVIYNEQFF
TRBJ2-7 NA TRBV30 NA TGTGCCTGGAGTAGTGGGGTTTACGAGCAGTACTTC CAWSSGVYEQYF
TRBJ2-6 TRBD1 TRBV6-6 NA TGTGCCAGCAGGTCCCTATCAACAGGGGATGTCCTGACTTTC CASRSLSTGDVLTF
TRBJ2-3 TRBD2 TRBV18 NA TGTGCCAGCTCACCGCGGGGGGCGCCCCGCACAGATACGCAGTATTTT CASSPRGAPRTDTQYF
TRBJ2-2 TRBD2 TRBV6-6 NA TGTGCCAGCAGTGGACTAGCGGGACCAAACACCGGGGAGCTGTTTTTT CASSGLAGPNTGELFF
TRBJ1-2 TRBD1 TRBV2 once TGTGCCAGCAGTGAAGAGGGACAGGCGATCTATGGCTACACCTTC CASSEEGQAIYGYTF
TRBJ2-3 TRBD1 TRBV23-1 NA TGCGCCAGCAGTCAATCTATTCGGGACAGGGTCGATAGCACAGATACGCAGTATTTT CASSQSIRDRVDSTDTQYF
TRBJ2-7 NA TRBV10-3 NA TGTGCCATCAGTGTCTCCAGGGATTTTGGGGAGCAGTACTTC CAISVSRDFGEQYF